These 27 T cell receptor beta chains came from one sample sequenced in a study of Graves' ophthalmopathy and Graves' hyperthyroidism. From RNA, the CDR3 regions of TCR beta chains were amplified and sequenced. The authors performed first-round RT-PCR with HTBI primers and then a second-round multiplex PCR. MiXCR was run by TCRdb on the multiplex PCR reads, yielding one entry per CDR3 protein. Of 350,000 to 400,000 distinct CDR3 sequences in the sample, 15% to 17% were seen once. Input material: peripheral blood. These TCRs come from a woman aged 18-29 years with stable Graves' hyperthyroidism.

This clonotype appeared many times. The chain joins TRBV12-3 or TRBV12-4 to TRBJ1-5; D gene uncertain. This CDR3 has 12 amino acids. Trimming removed 3 bases from V and 9 bases from J, with 9 bases in between. The CDR3 nucleotides read TGTGCCAGCAGTTTTATGGGAGGGCCCCAGCATTTT. Translated: CASSFMGGPQHF.

This clonotype was recorded many times. The final CDR3 position lacks the conserved phenylalanine or tryptophan, pointing to a likely read error. This chain joins TRBV12-3 or TRBV12-4 and TRBJ2-2; D is uncertain. The CDR3 runs 15 residues. V lost 2 bases, J lost 0 bases, and 7 bases lay in between. CDR3 in amino acids: CASSLLASNTGELFS. In nucleotides, the CDR3 is TGTGCCAGCAGTTTACTCGCATCGAACACCGGGGAGCTGTTTTCT.

This clonotype came up many times. The chain carries TRBV19 and TRBJ2-5; D gene ambiguous. V shed 3 bases and J shed 2 bases, with 4 bases lying between them. CDR1 is LNHDA and CDR2 is SQIVND in the germline V gene (reference sequence). The CDR3 has 12 amino acids. CDR3 coding DNA: TGTGCCAGTAGTATCCCACAAGAGACCCAGTACTTC. Translating it yields CASSIPQETQYF.

The V call is TRBV28, the J call TRBJ1-2; a possible D gene is TRBD1 (6 bases). V was pared by 4 bases and J by 4 bases, with 7 bases between. The CDR3 is made up of 12 amino acids. CDR1 is MDHEN and CDR2 is SYDVKM in the germline V gene. This chain's CDR3 is CASSWGAYGYTF. CDR3 DNA sequence: TGTGCCAGCAGTTGGGGGGCCTATGGCTACACCTTC.

This clonotype was recorded many times. The chain links TRBV5-1 to TRBJ1-1; D may be TRBD1 (6 bases). The CDR3 totals 15 residues. Trimming shortened V by 3 bases and J by 2 bases, and 14 bases separated the two germline ends. CDR1 and CDR2 (germline): SGHRS, YFSETQ. CDR3 loop: CASSSTGRGNTEAFF. For the CDR3, the DNA is TGCGCCAGCAGCTCTACAGGGAGGGGAAACACTGAAGCTTTCTTT.

The sample holds many counts of this clonotype. The chain employs TRBV7-3 and TRBJ2-5; TRBD1 agrees at 8 bases. V was pared by 5 bases and J by 5 bases, with 4 bases of the junction left unmatched. Per the germline V gene, CDR1 is SGHTA and CDR2 is FQGTGA. The length of the CDR3 is 13 residues. CDR3 in DNA: TGTGCCAGCAGCCGGACAGGGAGGGAGACCCAGTACTTC. Translated: CASSRTGRETQYF.

This clonotype came up many times. This sequence joins TRBV24-1 and TRBJ2-5, with 9 bases fitting TRBD1. Looked up from germline, CDR1 is KGHDR and CDR2 is SFDVKD. This CDR3 contains 14 residues. With V trimmed by 5 bases and J by 4 bases, 4 bases remained unmatched. CDR3 region: CATSGTGGVETQYF. Written as DNA, the CDR3 is TGTGCCACCAGTGGAACAGGGGGCGTAGAGACCCAGTACTTC.

This clonotype was counted many times. The rearrangement uses TRBV2 and TRBJ2-7; TRBD2 matches at 7 bases. Germline CDR1 and CDR2: SNHLY and FYNNEI. V dropped 8 bases and J dropped 2; count of bases not matched to a gene: 3. The CDR3 extends over 12 amino acids. CDR3 coding DNA: TGTGCCAGCCTTGGGGGGGCCTACGAGCAGTACTTC. As protein: CASLGGAYEQYF. The full variable domain, in which reference TRBV2 and TRBJ2-7 provide the parts outside the CDR3, is EPEVTQTPSHQVTQMGQEVILRCVPISNHLYFYWYRQILGQKVEFLVSFYNNEISEKSEIFDDQFSVERPDGSNFTLKIRSTKLEDSAMYFCASLGGAYEQYFGPGTRLTVT.

This clonotype was counted many times. The chain couples TRBV12-3 or TRBV12-4 to TRBJ1-5; D possibly corresponds to TRBD1 (5 bases). The V gene lost 5 bases and the J gene lost 5 bases, with 7 bases spanning the gap. This CDR3 comprises 12 residues. CDR3 residues: CASSPGDQPQHF. CDR3 nucleotide sequence: TGTGCCAGCAGTCCGGGGGATCAGCCCCAGCATTTT.

This clonotype has at least ten counts. The chain has TRBV5-1 and TRBJ1-3; 7 bases are shared with TRBD1. Germline trimming cut 0 bases from V and 4 bases from J; bases unmatched to any gene: 1. The CDR3 runs 14 residues. The germline CDR1 and CDR2 sequences are SGHRS and YFSETQ. The CDR3 loop reads CASSLEGQGNTIYF. For the CDR3, the DNA is TGCGCCAGCAGCTTGGAGGGACAGGGAAACACCATATATTTT.

This clonotype was counted many times. V gene TRBV6-1 combines with J gene TRBJ1-2; 10 nucleotides match TRBD1. Trimming cost V 1 base and J 5 bases; bases outside gene matches: 4. Germline V gives CDR1 MNHNS, CDR2 SASEGT. The CDR3 spans 15 residues. CDR3 residues: CASSEVTGGPYGYTF. The CDR3 nucleotides are TGTGCCAGCAGTGAAGTGACAGGGGGCCCGTATGGCTACACCTTC.

J is TRBJ2-2 and V is TRBV20-1, with D hard to call. The CDR3 runs 17 residues. Germline V gene lookup returns CDR1 DFQATT and CDR2 SNEGSKA (reference sequence). V was clipped by 1 base and J by 2 bases, with 17 bases between them. The CDR3 here is CSARVQSSPQNTGELFF. CDR3 DNA sequence: TGCAGTGCTAGAGTCCAGTCTTCGCCCCAAAACACCGGGGAGCTGTTTTTT.

This clonotype came up many times. The genes are TRBV4-2 and TRBJ1-1; no clear D gene. V gave up 1 base and J gave up 5 bases, with 17 bases separating them. Germline assignment: CDR1 LGHNA and CDR2 YNFKEQ. The CDR3 sequence is 16 residues long. The CDR3 is CASSQASRSRATEAFF. Written as DNA, the CDR3 is TGTGCCAGCAGCCAAGCCAGCAGGAGTCGGGCGACTGAAGCTTTCTTT.

This clonotype occurred many times. The chain couples TRBV12-3 or TRBV12-4 to TRBJ1-3; perhaps TRBD1 as D (5 bases). V lost 5 bases and J 8 bases, leaving 13 bases between the germline ends. The CDR3 sequence is 13 residues long. The CDR3 sequence is CASSVRDVDTIYF. For the CDR3, the DNA is TGTGCCAGCAGTGTCCGGGACGTGGACACCATATATTTT.

The V gene is TRBV27, the J gene TRBJ2-7; D unresolved. The length of the CDR3 is 16 residues. V lost 5 bases and J lost 2, with 19 bases in between. The germline V gene has CDR1 MNHEY and CDR2 SMNVEV (reference sequence). CDR3 protein: CASSPRLETVTYEQYF. DNA for the CDR3: TGTGCCAGCAGTCCTCGACTCGAGACGGTTACCTACGAGCAGTACTTC.

This clonotype came up a few times. The chain uses TRBV7-3 and TRBJ2-2; no clear D. The germline CDR1 and CDR2 sequences are SGHTA and FQGTGA. The CDR3 loop spans 14 amino acids. Trimming shortened V by 8 bases and J by 0 bases, and 10 bases separated the two germline ends. CDR3 bases: TGTGCCAGCGGTCCCGGACCGAACACCGGGGAGCTGTTTTTT. It encodes CASGPGPNTGELFF.

This clonotype was observed a few times. The V call is TRBV6-4, the J call TRBJ1-2; a possible D gene is TRBD1 (6 bases). Germline loops: CDR1 MRHNA, CDR2 SNTAGT. V shed 6 bases and J shed 0 bases, with 20 bases lying between them. This CDR3 comprises 17 residues. CDR3: CASRPRGGASSNYGYTF. The CDR3 nucleotides read TGTGCCAGCAGACCTAGGGGGGGGGCTTCGTCTAACTATGGCTACACCTTC.

This clonotype was recorded at least ten times. The V gene is TRBV13, the J gene TRBJ2-2, with D perhaps given as TRBD1 or TRBD2 (5 bases each). The CDR3 extends over 16 amino acids. Germline-derived CDR1 and CDR2 are PRHDT and FYEKMQ (reference sequence). V was pared by 0 bases and J by 8 bases, with 16 bases between. The CDR3 sequence: CASSLGLGPKPGELFF. CDR3 nucleotide sequence: TGTGCCAGCAGCTTAGGCCTGGGACCGAAACCTGGGGAGCTGTTTTTT.

The J gene is TRBJ2-7, the V gene TRBV7-8; possibly TRBD1 for D (6 bases). CDR1 SGHVS and CDR2 FQNEAQ come from the germline V gene. Trimming shortened V by 4 bases and J by 3 bases, and 10 bases separated the two germline ends. The CDR3 has 13 amino acids. The CDR3 spells CASSWDTLYEQYF. CDR3 nucleotide sequence: TGTGCCAGCAGCTGGGACACCCTCTACGAGCAGTACTTC.

This clonotype has ten or more counts. As the CDR3 is not closed by the conserved phenylalanine or tryptophan, this likely results from a read error. The chain carries TRBV6-5 and TRBJ1-1; D is undetermined. The CDR3 extends over 15 amino acids. Germline lookup yields CDR1 MNHEY and CDR2 SVGAGI. V lost 0 bases and J 3 bases, leaving 11 bases between the germline ends. The CDR3: CASSYSRVGDTEAFL. The CDR3 DNA follows: TGTGCCAGCAGTTACTCGAGGGTAGGAGACACTGAAGCTTTCCTT.

This chain connects TRBV12-3 or TRBV12-4 to TRBJ2-7; 8 bases match TRBD1. The CDR3 is 13 residues long. Losses at the gene ends were 7 bases for V and 6 bases for J; bases not matched to a gene: 8. The CDR3 loop is CASKGTGLREQYF. The CDR3 bases are TGTGCCAGCAAGGGGACAGGTCTGCGCGAGCAGTACTTC.

This clonotype was observed a few times. At one of its ends the junction is not consistent with the germline gene, which may arise from a read error. This chain uses TRBV3-1 with TRBJ1-2; no definite D call. The CDR3 loop spans 14 amino acids. Per germline, CDR1 LGHDT and CDR2 YNNKEL (reference sequence). CDR3: CASSQANSLGGYTF. CDR3 coding DNA: TGTGCAAGCAGCCAAGCGAACAGCCTGGGGGGCTACACCTTC.

This clonotype showed up just a few times. The CDR3 does not end in the conserved phenylalanine or tryptophan, so this is likely a read error. The chain couples TRBV27 to TRBJ2-7; D not certain. CDR1 is MNHEY and CDR2 is SMNVEV in the germline V gene (reference sequence). V lost 5 bases and J lost 0, with 11 bases in between. The CDR3 spans 14 residues. The CDR3, as DNA: TGTGCCAGCAGTCGGACGGATAGCTCCTACGAGCAGTACCTC. It codes for CASSRTDSSYEQYL.

The J gene is TRBJ2-5, the V gene TRBV12-3 or TRBV12-4, with 8 positions matching TRBD2. This CDR3 has 13 amino acids. V lost 4 bases and J lost 5; bases outside the gene matches: 3. For the CDR3, the DNA is TGTGCCAGCAGTTACACGGGAGGGGAGACCCAGTACTTC. This encodes CASSYTGGETQYF.

This clonotype was found a few times. This clone may be a read error of a much larger clone one base away. The V gene is TRBV15, the J gene TRBJ2-5, with a possible D match to TRBD1 (5 bases). The CDR3 consists of 13 residues. Per the germline V gene, CDR1 is LNHNV and CDR2 is YYDKDF (reference sequence). The CDR3 coding sequence is TGTGCCACCAGCACCAGGGTCCAAGAGACCAAGTACTTC. Protein: CATSTRVQETKYF.

This clonotype has just a few counts. This sequence joins TRBV5-6 and TRBJ1-2, with D perhaps TRBD1 (5 bases). The CDR3 is 15 residues long. The germline V gene encodes CDR1 SGHDT and CDR2 YYEEEE. The V end was cut by 6 bases, the J end by 4 bases, with 19 bases between. Here the CDR3 DNA reads TGTGCCAGCAACCCCCCACGCGCAGGGATCTATGGCTACACCTTC. Amino acids: CASNPPRAGIYGYTF.

This clonotype came up many times. The chain uses TRBV19 and TRBJ2-2; TRBD1 matches at 11 bases. Losses at the gene ends were 5 bases for V and 11 bases for J; bases not matched to a gene: 7. The CDR3 is made up of 14 amino acids. The germline V gene encodes CDR1 LNHDA and CDR2 SQIVND (reference sequence). The CDR3 sequence is CASSQGQGARELFF. The CDR3, as DNA: TGTGCCAGTAGTCAAGGACAGGGGGCAAGAGAGCTGTTTTTT.